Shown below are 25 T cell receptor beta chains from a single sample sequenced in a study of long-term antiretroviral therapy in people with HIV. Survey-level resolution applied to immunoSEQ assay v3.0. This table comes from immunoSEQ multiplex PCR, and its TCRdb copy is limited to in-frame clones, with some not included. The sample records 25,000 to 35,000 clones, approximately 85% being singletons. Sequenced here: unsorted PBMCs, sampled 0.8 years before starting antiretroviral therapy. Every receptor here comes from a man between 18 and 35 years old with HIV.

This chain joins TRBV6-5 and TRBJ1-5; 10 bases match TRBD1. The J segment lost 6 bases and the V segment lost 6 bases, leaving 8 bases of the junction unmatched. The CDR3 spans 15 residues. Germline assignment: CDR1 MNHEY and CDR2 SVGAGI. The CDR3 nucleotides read TGTGCCAGCAGGCAGACAGGGGGCACGGCTCAGCCCCAGCATTTT. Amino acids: CASRQTGGTAQPQHF.

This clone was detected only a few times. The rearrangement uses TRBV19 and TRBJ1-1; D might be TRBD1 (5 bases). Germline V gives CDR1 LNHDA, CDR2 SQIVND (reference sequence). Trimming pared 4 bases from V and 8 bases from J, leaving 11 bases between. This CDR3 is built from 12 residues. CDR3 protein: CASSTGTPEAFF. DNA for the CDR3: TGTGCCAGTAGTACCGGGACTCCCGAAGCTTTCTTT.

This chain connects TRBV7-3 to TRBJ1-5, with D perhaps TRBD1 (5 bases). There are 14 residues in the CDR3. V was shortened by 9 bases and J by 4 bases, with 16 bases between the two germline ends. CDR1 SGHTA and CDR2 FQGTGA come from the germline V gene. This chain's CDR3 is CASVQGSRNQPQHF. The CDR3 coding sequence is TGTGCCAGTGTTCAGGGATCAAGGAATCAGCCCCAGCATTTT.

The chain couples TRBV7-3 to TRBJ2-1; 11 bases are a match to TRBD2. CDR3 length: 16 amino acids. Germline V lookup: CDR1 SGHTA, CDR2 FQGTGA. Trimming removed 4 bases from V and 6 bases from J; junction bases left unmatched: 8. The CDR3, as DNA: TGTGCCAGCAGCTATGGCCTAGCGGGGGGCGGCAATGAGCAGTTCTTC. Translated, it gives CASSYGLAGGGNEQFF.

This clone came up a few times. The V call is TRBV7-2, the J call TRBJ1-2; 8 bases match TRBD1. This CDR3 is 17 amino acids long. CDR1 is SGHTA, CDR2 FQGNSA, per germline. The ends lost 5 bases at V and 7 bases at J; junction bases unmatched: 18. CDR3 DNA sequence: TGTGCCAGCAGCCCACCAGGGGCCCGACAGGGGTCGTCTGGCTACACCTTC. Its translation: CASSPPGARQGSSGYTF.

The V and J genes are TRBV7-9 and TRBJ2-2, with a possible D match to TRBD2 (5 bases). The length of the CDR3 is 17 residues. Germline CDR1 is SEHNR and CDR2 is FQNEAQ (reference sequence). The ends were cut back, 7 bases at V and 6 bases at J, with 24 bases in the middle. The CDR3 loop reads CASIPRLLRAGAGELFF. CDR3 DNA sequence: TGTGCCAGCATCCCGCGGCTGTTGAGGGCTGGAGCCGGGGAGCTGTTTTTT.

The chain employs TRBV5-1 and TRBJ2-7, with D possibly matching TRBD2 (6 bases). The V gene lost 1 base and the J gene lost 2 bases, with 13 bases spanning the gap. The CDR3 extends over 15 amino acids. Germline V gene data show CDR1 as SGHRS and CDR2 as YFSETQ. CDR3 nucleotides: TGCGCCAGCAGCTTGAATTCAGGGACTCCCTACGAGCAGTACTTC. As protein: CASSLNSGTPYEQYF.

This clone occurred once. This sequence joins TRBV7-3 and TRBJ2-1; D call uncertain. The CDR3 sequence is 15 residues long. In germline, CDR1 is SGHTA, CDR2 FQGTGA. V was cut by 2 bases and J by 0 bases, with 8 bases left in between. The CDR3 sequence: CASSLGTDSYNEQFF. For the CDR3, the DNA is TGTGCCAGCAGCTTAGGTACAGACTCCTACAATGAGCAGTTCTTC. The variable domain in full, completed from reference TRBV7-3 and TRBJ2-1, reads GAGVSQTPSNKVTEKGKYVELRCDPISGHTALYWYRQSLGQGPEFLIYFQGTGAADDSGLPNDRFFAVRPEGSVSTLKIQRTERGDSAVYLCASSLGTDSYNEQFFGPGTRLTVL.

CDR3 sequence (DNA): TGCGCCAGCAGCCAAGAAGGAAGCGGGAGTCGGGATACGCAGTATTTT. Translation gives CASSQEGSGSRDTQYF. The rearrangement links TRBV4-1 to TRBJ2-3; 8 bases are shared with TRBD2. Trimming at V came to 0 bases and at J to 6 bases, leaving 8 bases not matched to a gene. Germline-derived CDR1 and CDR2 are MGHRA and YSYEKL. This CDR3 is 16 amino acids long.

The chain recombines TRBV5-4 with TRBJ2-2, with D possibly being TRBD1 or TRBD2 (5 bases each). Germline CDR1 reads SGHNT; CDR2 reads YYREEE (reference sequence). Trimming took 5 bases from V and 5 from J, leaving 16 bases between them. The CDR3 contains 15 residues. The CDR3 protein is CASRPGTLRTGELFF. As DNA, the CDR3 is TGTGCCAGCAGGCCAGGGACCTTGCGGACCGGGGAGCTGTTTTTT.

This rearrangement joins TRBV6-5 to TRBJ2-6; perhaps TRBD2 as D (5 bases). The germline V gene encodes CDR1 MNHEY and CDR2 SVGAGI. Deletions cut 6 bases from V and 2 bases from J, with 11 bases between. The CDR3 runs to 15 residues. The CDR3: CASSHRGTGANVLTF. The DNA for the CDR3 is TGTGCCAGCAGCCACCGGGGAACTGGGGCCAACGTCCTGACTTTC.

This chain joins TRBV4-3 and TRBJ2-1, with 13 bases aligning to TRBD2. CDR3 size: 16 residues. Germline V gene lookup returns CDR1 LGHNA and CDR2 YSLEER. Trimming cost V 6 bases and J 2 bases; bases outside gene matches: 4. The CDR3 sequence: CASSRGLAGAYNEQFF. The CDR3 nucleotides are TGCGCCAGCAGTCGAGGACTAGCGGGGGCCTACAATGAGCAGTTCTTC.

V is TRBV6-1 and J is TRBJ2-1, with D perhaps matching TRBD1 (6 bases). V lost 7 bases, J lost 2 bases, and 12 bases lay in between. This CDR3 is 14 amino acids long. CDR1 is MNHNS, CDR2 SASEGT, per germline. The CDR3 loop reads CASNRAPPYNEQFF. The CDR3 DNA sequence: TGTGCCAGCAACAGGGCACCGCCCTACAATGAGCAGTTCTTC.

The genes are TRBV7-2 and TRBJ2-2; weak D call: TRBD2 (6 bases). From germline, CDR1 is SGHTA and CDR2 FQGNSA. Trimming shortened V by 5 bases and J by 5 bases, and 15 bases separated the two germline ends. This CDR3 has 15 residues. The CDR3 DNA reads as TGTGCCAGCAGCCCCGGGACTGCGATTACCGGGGAGCTGTTTTTT. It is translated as CASSPGTAITGELFF.

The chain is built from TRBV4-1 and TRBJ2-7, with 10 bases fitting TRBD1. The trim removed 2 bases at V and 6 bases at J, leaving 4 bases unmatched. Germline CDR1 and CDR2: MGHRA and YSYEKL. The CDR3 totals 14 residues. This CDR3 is CASSQRQGASEQYF. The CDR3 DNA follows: TGCGCCAGCAGCCAAAGACAGGGGGCAAGCGAGCAGTACTTC.

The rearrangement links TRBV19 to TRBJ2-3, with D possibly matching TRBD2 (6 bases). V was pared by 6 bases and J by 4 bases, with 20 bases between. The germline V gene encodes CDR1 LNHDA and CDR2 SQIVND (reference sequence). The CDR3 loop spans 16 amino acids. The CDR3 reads CASRSHSGGGADTQYF. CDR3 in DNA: TGTGCCAGTAGGTCGCACTCGGGTGGCGGGGCAGATACGCAGTATTTT.

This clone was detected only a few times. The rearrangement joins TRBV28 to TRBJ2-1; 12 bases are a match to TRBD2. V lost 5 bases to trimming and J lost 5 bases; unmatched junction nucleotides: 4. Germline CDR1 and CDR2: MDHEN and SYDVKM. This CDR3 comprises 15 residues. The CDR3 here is CASSIGLAGNNEQFF. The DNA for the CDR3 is TGTGCCAGCAGTATCGGACTAGCGGGGAACAATGAGCAGTTCTTC.

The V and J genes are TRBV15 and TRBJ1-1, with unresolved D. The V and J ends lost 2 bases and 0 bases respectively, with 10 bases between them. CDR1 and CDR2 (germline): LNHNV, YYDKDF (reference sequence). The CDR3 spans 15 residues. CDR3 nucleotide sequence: TGTGCCACCAGCAGACGCCGAGGGTTGAACACTGAAGCTTTCTTT. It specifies CATSRRRGLNTEAFF.

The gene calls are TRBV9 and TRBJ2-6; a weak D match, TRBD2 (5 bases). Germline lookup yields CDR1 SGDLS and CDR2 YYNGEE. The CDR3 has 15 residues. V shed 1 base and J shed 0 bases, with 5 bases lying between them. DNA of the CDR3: TGTGCCAGCAGCGTAACTAGCTCTGGGGCCAACGTCCTGACTTTC. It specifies CASSVTSSGANVLTF. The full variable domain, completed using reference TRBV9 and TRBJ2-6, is DSGVTQTPKHLITATGQRVTLRCSPRSGDLSVYWYQQSLDQGLQFLIQYYNGEERAKGNILERFSAQQFPDLHSELNLSSLELGDSALYFCASSVTSSGANVLTFGAGSRLTVL.

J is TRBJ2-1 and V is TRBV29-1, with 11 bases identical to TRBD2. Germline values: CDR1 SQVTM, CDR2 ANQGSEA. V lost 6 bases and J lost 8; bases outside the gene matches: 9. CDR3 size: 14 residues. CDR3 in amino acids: CSVRNSGRGDEQFF. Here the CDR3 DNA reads TGCAGCGTCAGAAATAGCGGGAGGGGGGATGAGCAGTTCTTC.

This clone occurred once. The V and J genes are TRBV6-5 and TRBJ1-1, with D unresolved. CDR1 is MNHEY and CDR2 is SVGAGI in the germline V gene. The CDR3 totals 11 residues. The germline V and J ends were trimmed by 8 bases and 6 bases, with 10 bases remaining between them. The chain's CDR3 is CASGESAEAFF. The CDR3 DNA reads TGTGCCAGCGGGGAATCAGCTGAAGCTTTCTTT.

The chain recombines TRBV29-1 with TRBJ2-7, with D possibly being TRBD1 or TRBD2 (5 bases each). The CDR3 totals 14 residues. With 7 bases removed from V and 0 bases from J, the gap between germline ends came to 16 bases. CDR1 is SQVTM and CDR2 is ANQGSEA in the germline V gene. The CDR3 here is CSARRAGSSYEQYF. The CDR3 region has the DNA TGCAGCGCCCGACGGGCAGGGAGCTCCTACGAGCAGTACTTC.

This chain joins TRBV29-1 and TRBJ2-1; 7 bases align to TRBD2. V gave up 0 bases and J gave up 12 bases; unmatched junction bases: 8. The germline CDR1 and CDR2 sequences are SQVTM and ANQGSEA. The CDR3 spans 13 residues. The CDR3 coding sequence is TGCAGCGTTGAAGATCGGGGGGACCCTCGGCAGTTCTTC. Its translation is CSVEDRGDPRQFF.

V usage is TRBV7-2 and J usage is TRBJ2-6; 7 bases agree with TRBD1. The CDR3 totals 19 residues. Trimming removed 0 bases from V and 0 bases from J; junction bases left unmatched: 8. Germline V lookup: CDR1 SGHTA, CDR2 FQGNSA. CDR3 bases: TGTGCCAGCAGCTTAGCCCTGGGACAGCTGAGCTCTGGGGCCAACGTCCTGACTTTC. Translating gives CASSLALGQLSSGANVLTF.

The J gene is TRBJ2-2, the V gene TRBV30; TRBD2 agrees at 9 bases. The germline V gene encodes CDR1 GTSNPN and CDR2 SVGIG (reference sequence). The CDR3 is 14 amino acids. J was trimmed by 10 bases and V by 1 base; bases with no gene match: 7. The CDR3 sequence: CAWSAGLASEELFF. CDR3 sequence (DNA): TGTGCCTGGAGTGCGGGACTAGCTAGCGAGGAGCTGTTTTTT.